This T cell receptor beta chain was recorded in a study of T cells expressing NK-cell markers. CDR1 is LGHNA, CDR2 YNFKEQ, per germline. This CDR3 is built from 16 residues. For each CDR3 protein, TCRdb gives one entry from its re-call of the 5' RACE reads, without DNA. Recorded here are about 260,000 distinct CDR3 sequences; the top ten clones represent around 0.42%. Material: blood T cells: a sorted CD56 or NKG2C T cell subset, CD4+ or CD8+ T cells, or bulk PBMC T cells (not recorded which). The chain carries TRBV4-2 and TRBJ2-6. The source of this sequence is a man aged 18-30 years in good health. The CDR3 loop reads CASSQVTGSGANVLTF.